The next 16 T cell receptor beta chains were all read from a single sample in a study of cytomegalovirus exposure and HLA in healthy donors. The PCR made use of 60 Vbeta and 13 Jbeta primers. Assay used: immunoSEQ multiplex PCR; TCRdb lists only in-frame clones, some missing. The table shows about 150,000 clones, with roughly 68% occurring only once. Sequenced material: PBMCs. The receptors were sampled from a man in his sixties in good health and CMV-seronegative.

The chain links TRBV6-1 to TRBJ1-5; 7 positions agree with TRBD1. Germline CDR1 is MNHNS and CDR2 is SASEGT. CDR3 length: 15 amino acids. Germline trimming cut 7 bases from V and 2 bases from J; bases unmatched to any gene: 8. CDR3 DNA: TGTGCCAGCACCCAAGGAGGGGGCGGCAATCAGCCCCAGCATTTT. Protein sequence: CASTQGGGGNQPQHF.

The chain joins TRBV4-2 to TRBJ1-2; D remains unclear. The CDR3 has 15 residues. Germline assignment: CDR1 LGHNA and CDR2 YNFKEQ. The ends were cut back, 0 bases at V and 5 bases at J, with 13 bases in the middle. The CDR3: CASSQELRQAYGYTF. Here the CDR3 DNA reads TGTGCCAGCAGCCAAGAATTACGGCAGGCGTATGGCTACACCTTC.

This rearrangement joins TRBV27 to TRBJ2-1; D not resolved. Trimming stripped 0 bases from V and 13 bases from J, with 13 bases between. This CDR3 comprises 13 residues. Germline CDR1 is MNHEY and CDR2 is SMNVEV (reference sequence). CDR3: CASSLSQRFRQFF. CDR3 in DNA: TGTGCCAGCAGTTTATCGCAGCGCTTTCGACAGTTCTTC.

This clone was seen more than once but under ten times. The CDR3 spells CASSSGQGAGYTF. CDR3 nucleotides: TGTGCCAGCAGCTCCGGACAGGGGGCCGGCTACACCTTC. V gene TRBV11-2 combines with J gene TRBJ1-2; the match to TRBD1 covers 11 bases. Germline V gene lookup returns CDR1 SGHAT and CDR2 FQNNGV. With V trimmed by 4 bases and J by 8 bases, 3 bases remained unmatched. There are 13 residues in the CDR3.

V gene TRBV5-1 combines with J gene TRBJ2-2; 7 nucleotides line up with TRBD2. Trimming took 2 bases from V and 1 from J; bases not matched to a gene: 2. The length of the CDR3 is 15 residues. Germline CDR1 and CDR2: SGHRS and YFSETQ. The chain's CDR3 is CASSLTSENTGELFF. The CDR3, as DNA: TGCGCCAGCAGCTTAACTAGCGAGAACACCGGGGAGCTGTTTTTT.

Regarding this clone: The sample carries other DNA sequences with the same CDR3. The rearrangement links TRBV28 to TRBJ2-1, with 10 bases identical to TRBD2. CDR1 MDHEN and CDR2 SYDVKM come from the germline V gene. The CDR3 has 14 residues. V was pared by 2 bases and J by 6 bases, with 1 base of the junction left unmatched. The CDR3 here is CASSLSGGGNEQFF. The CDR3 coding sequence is TGTGCCAGCAGTTTAAGCGGGGGGGGCAATGAGCAGTTCTTC.

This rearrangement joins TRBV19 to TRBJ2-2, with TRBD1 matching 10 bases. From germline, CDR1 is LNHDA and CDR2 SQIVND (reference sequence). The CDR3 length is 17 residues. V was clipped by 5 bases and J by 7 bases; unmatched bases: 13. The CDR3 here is CASSPTFIGDRGGELFF. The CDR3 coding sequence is TGTGCCAGTAGTCCGACTTTCATCGGGGACAGGGGCGGGGAGCTGTTTTTT.

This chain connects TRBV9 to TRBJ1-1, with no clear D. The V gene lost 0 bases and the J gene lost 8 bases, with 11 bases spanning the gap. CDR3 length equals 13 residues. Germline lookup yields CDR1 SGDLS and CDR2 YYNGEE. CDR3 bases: TGTGCCAGCAGCGTAGTTGTGGGGAGAGAAGCTTTCTTT. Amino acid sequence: CASSVVVGREAFF.

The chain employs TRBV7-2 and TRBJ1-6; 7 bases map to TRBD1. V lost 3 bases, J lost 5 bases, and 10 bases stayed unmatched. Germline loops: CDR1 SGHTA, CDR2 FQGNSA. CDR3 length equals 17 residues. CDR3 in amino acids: CASSFPMTGQHNSPLHF. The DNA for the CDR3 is TGTGCCAGCAGCTTCCCCATGACAGGGCAACATAATTCACCCCTCCACTTT.

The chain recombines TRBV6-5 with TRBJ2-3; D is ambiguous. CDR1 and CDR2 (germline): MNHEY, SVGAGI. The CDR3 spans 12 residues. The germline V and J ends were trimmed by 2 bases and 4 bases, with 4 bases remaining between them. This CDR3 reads CASSYRADTQYF. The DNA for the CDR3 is TGTGCCAGCAGTTACAGAGCAGATACGCAGTATTTT.

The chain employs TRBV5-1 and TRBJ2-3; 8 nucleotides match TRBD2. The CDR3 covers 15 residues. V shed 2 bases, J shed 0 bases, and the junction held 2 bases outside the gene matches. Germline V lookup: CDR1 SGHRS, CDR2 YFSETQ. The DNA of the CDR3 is TGCGCCAGCAGCTTTACTAGCGGTAGCACAGATACGCAGTATTTT. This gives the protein CASSFTSGSTDTQYF.

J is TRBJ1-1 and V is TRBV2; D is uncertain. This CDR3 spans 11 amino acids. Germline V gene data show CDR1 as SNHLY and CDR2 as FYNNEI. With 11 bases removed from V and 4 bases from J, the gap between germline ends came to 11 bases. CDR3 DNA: TGTGCCTGTTGGGAGCGCACTGAAGCTTTCTTT. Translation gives CACWERTEAFF.

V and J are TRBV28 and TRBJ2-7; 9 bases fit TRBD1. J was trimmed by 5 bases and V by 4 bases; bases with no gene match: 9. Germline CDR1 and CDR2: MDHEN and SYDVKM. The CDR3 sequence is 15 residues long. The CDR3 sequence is CASSSPGQGSHEQYF. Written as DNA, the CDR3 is TGTGCCAGCAGTTCACCGGGACAGGGTTCCCACGAGCAGTACTTC.

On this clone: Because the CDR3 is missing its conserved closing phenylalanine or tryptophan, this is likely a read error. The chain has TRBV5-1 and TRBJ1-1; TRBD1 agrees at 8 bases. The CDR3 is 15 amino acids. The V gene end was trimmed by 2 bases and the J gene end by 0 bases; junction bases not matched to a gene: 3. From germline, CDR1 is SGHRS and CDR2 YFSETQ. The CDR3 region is CASSFAGGLNTEAFS. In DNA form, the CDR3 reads TGCGCCAGCAGCTTCGCAGGGGGCCTGAACACTGAAGCTTTCTCT.

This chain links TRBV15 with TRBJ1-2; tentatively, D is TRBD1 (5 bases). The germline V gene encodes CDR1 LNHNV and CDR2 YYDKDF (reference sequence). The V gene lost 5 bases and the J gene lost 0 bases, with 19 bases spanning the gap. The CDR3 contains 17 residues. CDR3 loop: CATSSRGMAQANYGYTF. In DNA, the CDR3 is TGTGCCACCAGCTCACGGGGGATGGCCCAAGCTAACTATGGCTACACCTTC.

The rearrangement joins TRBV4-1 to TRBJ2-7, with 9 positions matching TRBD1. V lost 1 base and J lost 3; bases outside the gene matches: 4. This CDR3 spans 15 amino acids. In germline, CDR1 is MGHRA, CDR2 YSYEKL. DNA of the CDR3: TGCGCCAGCAGCCAAGGCGTGGACAGGGGCTACGAGCAGTACTTC. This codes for CASSQGVDRGYEQYF.